This T cell receptor beta chain was identified in a study of blood T cells in healthy people across ages. General study results and limits: Across the age range, TCR beta diversity per million T cells fell in a roughly linear way. Strong correlation linked observed beta diversity and percent naive T cells. Changes seen in expanded clonotypes were possibly confounded by donor CMV status left unknown.

V was pared by 5 bases and J by 3 bases, with 4 bases between. The CDR3 covers 10 residues. Looked up from germline, CDR1 is DFQATT and CDR2 is SNEGSKA (reference sequence). With regard to this clonotype: Its antigen is not identified.

It was with a sample-barcoded 5' primer and a J-beta primer mix that a second PCR of roughly 7 to 12 cycles was run. TCRdb called the 5' RACE reads again in MiXCR, with one record for every CDR3 protein. The sample comprises some 1,500,000 distinct CDR3 sequences, approximately 42% of which are singletons, and roughly 3.7% rests with the top ten. Each individual donor underwent a draw of approximately 9.8 milliliters of peripheral blood. The sample comprised blood. V is TRBV20-1 and J is TRBJ1-2; no firm D call. This sequence was found in a woman aged 18-29 years in good health. The CDR3 DNA follows: TGCAGTGCTCTAGACTATGGCTACACCTTC. Its translation is CSALDYGYTF.